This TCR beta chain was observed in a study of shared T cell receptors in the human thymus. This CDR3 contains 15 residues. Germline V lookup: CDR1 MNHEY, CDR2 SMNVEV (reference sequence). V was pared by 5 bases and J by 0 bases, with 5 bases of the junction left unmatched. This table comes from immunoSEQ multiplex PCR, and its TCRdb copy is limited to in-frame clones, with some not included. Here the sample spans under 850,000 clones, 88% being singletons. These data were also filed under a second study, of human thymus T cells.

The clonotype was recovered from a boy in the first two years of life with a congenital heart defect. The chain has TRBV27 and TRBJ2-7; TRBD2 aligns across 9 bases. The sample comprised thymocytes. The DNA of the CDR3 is TGTGCCAGCAGTCCCCTAGCGGGGCCCTCCTACGAGCAGTACTTC. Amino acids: CASSPLAGPSYEQYF.